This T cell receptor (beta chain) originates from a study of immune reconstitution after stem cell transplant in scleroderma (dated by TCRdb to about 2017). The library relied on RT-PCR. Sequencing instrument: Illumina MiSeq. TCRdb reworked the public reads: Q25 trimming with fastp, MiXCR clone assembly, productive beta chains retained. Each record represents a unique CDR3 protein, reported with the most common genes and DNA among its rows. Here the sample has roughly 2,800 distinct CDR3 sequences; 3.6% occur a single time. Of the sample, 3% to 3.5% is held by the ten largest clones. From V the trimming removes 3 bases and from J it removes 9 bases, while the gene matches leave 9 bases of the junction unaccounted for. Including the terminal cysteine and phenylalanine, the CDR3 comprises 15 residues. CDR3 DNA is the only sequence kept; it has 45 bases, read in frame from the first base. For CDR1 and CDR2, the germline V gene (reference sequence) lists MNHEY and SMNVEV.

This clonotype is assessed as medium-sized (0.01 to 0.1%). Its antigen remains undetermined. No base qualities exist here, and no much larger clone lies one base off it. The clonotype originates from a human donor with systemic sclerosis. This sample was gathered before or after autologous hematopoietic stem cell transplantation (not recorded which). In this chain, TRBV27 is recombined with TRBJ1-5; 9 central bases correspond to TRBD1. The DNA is TGTGCCAGCAGTTTCCGGACAGGGGTTAGTTGGCCCCAGCATTTT. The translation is CASSFRTGVSWPQHF.